These 25 T cell receptor beta chains share one sample of origin, sequenced in a study of blood T cell repertoires in COVID-19 (dated by TCRdb to the early 2020s). Receptor amplification or capture employed the immunoSEQ multiplex PCR assay. TCRdb stores this immuneACCESS table with in-frame sequences only. Part of the clones is absent; in the studies checked, under half of the shortfall reflects unresolved V genes, and no reason is known for the rest. For this sample the table gives over 300,000 clones, of which 80% to 90% were detected only once. The ten largest account for approximately 1.2% of the sample. The sequenced sample consisted of peripheral blood. All receptors derive from a man aged 35 to 55 with acute or convalescent COVID-19.

This rearrangement joins TRBV3-1 (or the pseudogene TRBV3-2) to TRBJ1-2, with D perhaps matching TRBD1 (5 bases). Germline assignment: CDR1 LGHDT and CDR2 YNNKEL (reference sequence). The CDR3 is 15 residues long. Between the trimmed V and J ends, which lost 4 bases and 5 bases, there was a span of 17 bases. Here the CDR3 DNA reads TGTGCCAGCAGCCCAAAAATTGGGGCCAAATATGGCTACACCTTC. Its translation is CASSPKIGAKYGYTF.

This clone was recorded only once. The V gene is TRBV7-9, the J gene TRBJ2-1; 7 nucleotides align to TRBD1. The CDR3 length is 14 residues. V lost 3 bases and J lost 4; bases outside the gene matches: 3. The germline gives CDR1 SEHNR, CDR2 FQNEAQ (reference sequence). The DNA for the CDR3 is TGTGCCAGCAGCTTCACGGACAGGTACAATGAGCAGTTCTTC. It encodes CASSFTDRYNEQFF.

The chain couples TRBV7-9 to TRBJ1-1; D may be TRBD1 (5 bases). The germline gives CDR1 SEHNR, CDR2 FQNEAQ (reference sequence). V lost 1 base and J lost 4, with 10 bases in between. CDR3 length: 14 residues. As DNA, the CDR3 is TGTGCCAGCAGCTTAGAATCGGGGGGCACTGAAGCTTTCTTT. This codes for CASSLESGGTEAFF.

On this clone itself: In the same sample, other DNA sequences code for this CDR3. V and J are TRBV9 and TRBJ2-2; D gene unclear. The CDR3 is 14 amino acids. CDR1 and CDR2 from the germline V gene are SGDLS and YYNGEE. Trimming removed 0 bases at V and 1 base at J, with 4 bases between. The CDR3 DNA follows: TGTGCCAGCAGCGTAGCGGGGAACACCGGGGAGCTGTTTTTT. This sequence encodes CASSVAGNTGELFF. The full variable domain, its missing parts supplied by reference TRBV9 and TRBJ2-2, is DSGVTQTPKHLITATGQRVTLRCSPRSGDLSVYWYQQSLDQGLQFLIQYYNGEERAKGNILERFSAQQFPDLHSELNLSSLELGDSALYFCASSVAGNTGELFFGEGSRLTVL.

In its sample, this clone was seen a few times. The chain joins TRBV24-1 to TRBJ2-1; D may be TRBD1 (5 bases). V was pared by 4 bases and J by 5 bases, with 14 bases between. This CDR3 is 15 amino acids long. CDR1 is KGHDR and CDR2 is SFDVKD in the germline V gene. The CDR3 loop reads CATSDDRGGHNEQFF. For the CDR3, the DNA is TGTGCCACCAGTGACGACAGAGGCGGACACAATGAGCAGTTCTTC.

The genes are TRBV5-5 and TRBJ1-2; D remains unclear. The CDR3 totals 11 residues. The V end lost 6 bases, the J end lost 0 bases, and 3 bases lay between the germline ends. Germline CDR1 and CDR2: SGHKS and YYEKEE (reference sequence). The CDR3 DNA reads TGTGCCAGCACTCCTAACTATGGCTACACCTTC. This codes for CASTPNYGYTF.

This chain connects TRBV5-1 to TRBJ1-1; TRBD1 aligns across 12 bases. Trimming took 3 bases from V and 6 from J; bases not matched to a gene: 6. The CDR3 is made up of 15 amino acids. The germline gives CDR1 SGHRS, CDR2 YFSETQ. In DNA form, the CDR3 reads TGCGCCAGCAGCTGGGGACAGGGGGCCTTCGCTGAAGCTTTCTTT. This gives the protein CASSWGQGAFAEAFF.

This clone was seen a single time. This chain joins TRBV9 and TRBJ2-1, with 11 nucleotides matching TRBD1. The CDR3 length is 15 residues. CDR1 and CDR2 (germline): SGDLS, YYNGEE. The V and J ends lost 4 bases and 9 bases, in that order; junction bases with no gene match: 9. The CDR3 region has the DNA TGTGCCAGCAGCAAAGGACAGGGGGCCTTTTTTGAGCAGTTCTTC. The encoded protein is CASSKGQGAFFEQFF. Filled out from reference TRBV9 and TRBJ2-1, the complete variable domain reads DSGVTQTPKHLITATGQRVTLRCSPRSGDLSVYWYQQSLDQGLQFLIQYYNGEERAKGNILERFSAQQFPDLHSELNLSSLELGDSALYFCASSKGQGAFFEQFFGPGTRLTVL.

The chain recombines TRBV13 with TRBJ1-2, with TRBD1 matching over 9 bases. The CDR3 extends over 16 amino acids. The germline V gene encodes CDR1 PRHDT and CDR2 FYEKMQ (reference sequence). Losses at the gene ends were 5 bases for V and 5 bases for J; bases not matched to a gene: 12. The CDR3 DNA follows: TGTGCCAGCAGCCCCCGGGACAGGGAGAGATTATATGGCTACACCTTC. Translation: CASSPRDRERLYGYTF.

The gene calls are TRBV3-1 (or the pseudogene TRBV3-2) and TRBJ1-3; D might be TRBD1 (5 bases). V lost 1 base, J lost 9 bases, and 13 bases lay in between. Germline V CDR1 and CDR2: LGHDT, YNNKEL (reference sequence). The CDR3 length is 14 residues. The CDR3 DNA reads as TGTGCCAGCAGCCAAGGGGCGGACATATCCACCATATATTTT. Translating gives CASSQGADISTIYF.

The rearrangement joins TRBV5-1 to TRBJ1-2; possibly TRBD1 for D (6 bases). V shed 5 bases and J shed 2 bases, with 13 bases lying between them. The CDR3 sequence is 14 residues long. Germline V gene lookup returns CDR1 SGHRS and CDR2 YFSETQ. The CDR3 DNA follows: TGCGCCAGCAGAGCCCAGGGGCCCAACTATGGCTACACCTTC. The encoded protein is CASRAQGPNYGYTF. The full variable domain, completed using reference TRBV5-1 and TRBJ1-2, is KAGVTQTPRYLIKTRGQQVTLSCSPISGHRSVSWYQQTPGQGLQFLFEYFSETQRNKGNFPGRFSGRQFSNSRSEMNVSTLELGDSALYLCASRAQGPNYGYTFGSGTRLTVV.

This chain links TRBV18 with TRBJ1-5; D is uncertain. With 2 bases removed from V and 5 bases from J, the gap between germline ends came to 13 bases. CDR3 size: 15 residues. Germline lookup yields CDR1 KGHSH and CDR2 LQKENI. The CDR3 here is CASSPTSLRDQPQHF. For the CDR3, the DNA is TGTGCCAGCTCACCAACCAGTCTTCGGGATCAGCCCCAGCATTTT. The whole variable domain, remainder taken from reference TRBV18 and TRBJ1-5, is NAGVMQNPRHLVRRRGQEARLRCSPMKGHSHVYWYRQLPEEGLKFMVYLQKENIIDESGMPKERFSAEFPKEGPSILRIQQVVRGDSAAYFCASSPTSLRDQPQHFGDGTRLSIL.

The chain couples TRBV30 to TRBJ1-1, with D possibly being TRBD1 (6 bases). Trimming removed 1 base at V and 6 bases at J, with 12 bases between. The V gene's germline CDR1 is GTSNPN and CDR2 SVGIG (reference sequence). The CDR3 is 13 residues long. For the CDR3, the DNA is TGTGCCTGGAGTGCAACTAGGACAGCTGAAGCTTTCTTT. It specifies CAWSATRTAEAFF.

CDR3 nucleotide sequence: TGTGCCAGCAGTGACCAACTACTACAGGGCCCCTATGGCTACACCTTC. It translates to CASSDQLLQGPYGYTF. The chain couples TRBV28 to TRBJ1-2, with a possible D match to TRBD1 (6 bases). Per germline, CDR1 MDHEN and CDR2 SYDVKM. This CDR3 contains 16 residues. The germline V and J ends were trimmed by 5 bases and 4 bases, with 20 bases remaining between them.

This clone was seen a single time. V is TRBV7-6 and J is TRBJ2-1; 10 bases align to TRBD2. Trimming at V came to 8 bases and at J to 7 bases, leaving 11 bases not matched to a gene. This CDR3 comprises 15 residues. Germline assignment: CDR1 SGHVS and CDR2 FNYEAQ. The CDR3 coding sequence is TGTGCCAGCGGAGAGAATAGCGGGAGGATTAATGAGCAGTTCTTC. Its protein product is CASGENSGRINEQFF.

The chain couples TRBV6-1 to TRBJ1-5, with 8 bases matching TRBD1. Germline loops: CDR1 MNHNS, CDR2 SASEGT. The CDR3 has 15 amino acids. With 2 bases clipped from V and 6 bases from J, the junction kept 6 bases outside the gene matches. CDR3 DNA sequence: TGTGCCAGCAGTGAAATGGAACAGGGGGTTCAGCCCCAGCATTTT. Residues: CASSEMEQGVQPQHF.

The chain combines TRBV7-9 with TRBJ2-1, with 7 positions matching TRBD2. The CDR3 loop spans 13 amino acids. J lost 5 bases, V lost 7 bases, and 5 bases had no gene match. CDR1 SEHNR and CDR2 FQNEAQ come from the germline V gene (reference sequence). As DNA, the CDR3 is TGTGCCAGCACGGGAGGATTTCACAATGAGCAGTTCTTC. Translation: CASTGGFHNEQFF.

The rearrangement joins TRBV6-5 to TRBJ2-7, with 9 bases fitting TRBD2. The V gene end was trimmed by 5 bases and the J gene end by 2 bases; junction bases not matched to a gene: 7. Germline V gene data show CDR1 as MNHEY and CDR2 as SVGAGI. This CDR3 is 15 amino acids long. CDR3 sequence (DNA): TGTGCCAGCAGTCTAGCGGGGTTCGCCACCTACGAGCAGTACTTC. Translated: CASSLAGFATYEQYF.

V gene TRBV7-2 combines with J gene TRBJ1-1; no definite D call. Between the trimmed V and J ends, which lost 5 bases and 3 bases, there was a span of 7 bases. Per germline, CDR1 SGHTA and CDR2 FQGNSA. The CDR3 spans 12 residues. In DNA form, the CDR3 reads TGTGCCAGCAGCCGCGTGGACACTGAAGCTTTCTTT. It specifies CASSRVDTEAFF.

The chain has TRBV30 and TRBJ1-2; the D gene is possibly TRBD1 (5 bases). V lost 4 bases to trimming and J lost 6 bases, with 15 bases between them. The CDR3 is 13 amino acids. Germline CDR1 and CDR2: GTSNPN and SVGIG (reference sequence). For the CDR3, the DNA is TGTGCCTGGAATCCCGACAGTTACGATGGCTACACCTTC. It translates to CAWNPDSYDGYTF. The full variable domain, in which reference TRBV30 and TRBJ1-2 provide the parts outside the CDR3, is SQTIHQWPATLVQPVGSPLSLECTVEGTSNPNLYWYRQAAGRGLQLLFYSVGIGQISSEVPQNLSASRPQDRQFILSSKKLLLSDSGFYLCAWNPDSYDGYTFGSGTRLTVV.

V is TRBV18 and J is TRBJ2-7; D remains unclear. This CDR3 contains 12 residues. The V end lost 3 bases, the J end lost 5 bases, and 8 bases lay between the germline ends. Per germline, CDR1 KGHSH and CDR2 LQKENI. CDR3 protein: CASSPIRDEQYF. The CDR3 DNA sequence: TGTGCCAGCTCACCCATACGCGACGAGCAGTACTTC.

V and J are TRBV2 and TRBJ1-2; 9 bases map to TRBD1. Looked up from germline, CDR1 is SNHLY and CDR2 is FYNNEI. There are 16 residues in the CDR3. J lost 1 base, V lost 7 bases, and 10 bases had no gene match. CDR3 sequence: CASNEGQGRVNYGYTF. The CDR3, as DNA: TGTGCCAGCAACGAGGGACAGGGCAGAGTTAACTATGGCTACACCTTC.

This chain links TRBV3-1 (or the pseudogene TRBV3-2) with TRBJ1-2; 8 bases align to TRBD1. V lost 4 bases to trimming and J lost 3 bases; unmatched junction nucleotides: 7. From germline, CDR1 is LGHDT and CDR2 YNNKEL (reference sequence). This CDR3 contains 15 residues. The CDR3 DNA reads TGTGCCAGCAGCCCAATTGGACAGGGAGACTATGGCTACACCTTC. It specifies CASSPIGQGDYGYTF.

The chain joins TRBV3-1 (or the pseudogene TRBV3-2) to TRBJ1-6, with 7 bases that match TRBD1. Germline V gene data show CDR1 as LGHDT and CDR2 as YNNKEL (reference sequence). V shed 0 bases and J 10 bases; nucleotides not matched to a gene: 15. The CDR3 contains 18 residues. CDR3 in DNA: TGTGCCAGCAGCCAAGATATGGGGACAGCCGGGCTTCGGTCACCCCTCCACTTT. Its protein is CASSQDMGTAGLRSPLHF.

This clone was seen ten or more times. CDR3 region: CASSRGGYGYTF. CDR3 coding DNA: TGTGCCAGCAGTAGGGGCGGTTATGGCTACACCTTC. The genes are TRBV7-9 and TRBJ1-2; maybe TRBD1 (5 bases). The CDR3 is 12 residues long. Trimming took 6 bases from V and 5 from J, leaving 10 bases between them. Germline V gives CDR1 SEHNR, CDR2 FQNEAQ (reference sequence).